These T cell receptor beta chains were read from a single sample in a study of T cell responses to AZD1222 COVID-19 vaccine. Clones were read by immunoSEQ multiplex PCR, and TCRdb kept only the in-frame ones, dropping some. The profile shows approximately 80,000 clones, approximately 85% of them singletons. The source was peripheral blood, collected 28 days after the second AZD1222 dose. These receptors all stem from an adult who received the AZD1222 COVID-19 vaccine. The CDR3 runs from the conserved cysteine through the conserved F or W. The D gene is left open where the match is weak. Only part of the rows carry a size: once, few, many, or a class if the clone is expanded.

-	TRBV18	-	15	TRBJ2-3	CASSPEAGRGDTQYF	TGTGCCAGCTCACCAGAGGCAGGAAGGGGAGATACGCAGTATTTT
TRBD1	TRBV10-3	once	15	TRBJ2-2	CAISSQGAGTGELFF	TGTGCCATCAGCAGCCAGGGGGCAGGCACCGGGGAGCTGTTTTTT
-	TRBV6-5	once	12	TRBJ1-4	CASSPKQGKLFF	TGTGCCAGCAGCCCGAAACAAGGAAAACTGTTTTTT
-	TRBV29-1	once	12	TRBJ1-2	CSVDGRDDGYTF	TGCAGCGTTGACGGCAGGGACGATGGCTACACCTTC
-	TRBV24-1	-	13	TRBJ1-4	CATSRDGTEKLFF	TGTGCCACCAGTCGTGATGGGACCGAAAAACTGTTTTTT
TRBD2	TRBV7-2	-	15	TRBJ2-1	CASSLGSSGSSEQFF	TGTGCCAGCAGCTTAGGGTCTAGCGGGAGCAGTGAGCAGTTCTTC
-	TRBV3-1/TRBV3-2	-	13	TRBJ1-3	CASSLSSGNTIYF	TGTGCCAGCAGCCTCTCCTCTGGAAACACCATATATTTT
TRBD2	TRBV7-9	-	15	TRBJ2-5	CASSLLAGGGETQYF	TGTGCCAGCAGCCTACTAGCGGGAGGAGGAGAGACCCAGTACTTC
-	TRBV11-1	-	15	TRBJ1-3	CASSFLTSSGNTIYF	TGTGCCAGCAGCTTCCTCACGAGTTCTGGAAACACCATATATTTT
TRBD1	TRBV10-2	once	16	TRBJ2-3	CASSESGQGAADTQYF	TGCGCCAGCAGTGAGTCGGGACAGGGGGCCGCAGATACGCAGTATTTT
-	TRBV21-1	-	16	TRBJ2-5	CASSRGRDRGQETQYF	TGTGCCAGCAGCCGAGGGAGGGACAGGGGACAAGAGACCCAGTACTTC
-	TRBV6-5	-	15	TRBJ1-1	CASSYYVGGGTEAFF	TGTGCCAGCAGTTACTACGTGGGGGGCGGCACTGAAGCTTTCTTT
TRBD1	TRBV11-2	-	15	TRBJ1-2	CASSDGDRVYYGYTF	TGTGCCAGCAGCGACGGGGACAGGGTGTACTATGGCTACACCTTC
-	TRBV2	-	12	TRBJ2-2	CASSEDTGELFF	TGTGCCAGCAGTGAAGACACCGGGGAGCTGTTTTTT
-	TRBV6-2/TRBV6-3	-	13	TRBJ1-1	CASSYLSSTEAFF	TGTGCCAGCAGTTACTTATCGAGCACTGAAGCTTTCTTT
TRBD2	TRBV7-3	-	15	TRBJ2-7	CASSSGLAGVGEQYF	TGTGCCAGCAGCTCGGGACTAGCGGGAGTGGGTGAGCAGTACTTC
-	TRBV19	-	16	TRBJ1-5	CASRGRGAGVNQPQHF	TGTGCCAGTAGAGGCAGGGGAGCGGGAGTCAATCAGCCCCAGCATTTT